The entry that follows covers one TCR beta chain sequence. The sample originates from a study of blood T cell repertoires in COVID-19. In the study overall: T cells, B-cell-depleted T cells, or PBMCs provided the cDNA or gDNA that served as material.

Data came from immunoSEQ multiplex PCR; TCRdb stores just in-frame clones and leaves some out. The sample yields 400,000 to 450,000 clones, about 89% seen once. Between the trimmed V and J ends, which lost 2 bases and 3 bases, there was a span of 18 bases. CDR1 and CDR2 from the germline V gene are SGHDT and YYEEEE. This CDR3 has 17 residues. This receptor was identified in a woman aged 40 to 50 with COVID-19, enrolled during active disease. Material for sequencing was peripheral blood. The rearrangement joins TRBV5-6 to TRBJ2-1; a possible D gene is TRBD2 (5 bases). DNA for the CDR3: TGTGCCAGCAGCTTTACTCCCCAAAGGGAGAACTACAATGAGCAGTTCTTC. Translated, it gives CASSFTPQRENYNEQFF.